This T cell receptor (beta chain) is drawn from a study of shared T cell receptors in the human thymus. Germline CDR1 is SNHLY and CDR2 is FYNNEI. Trimming at V came to 5 bases and at J to 1 base, leaving 3 bases not matched to a gene. The CDR3 contains 14 residues. Data came from immunoSEQ multiplex PCR; TCRdb stores just in-frame clones and leaves some out. The profile shows 700,000 or so clones, 70% to 90% of them singletons. This clone was seen once. This specimen includes other DNA sequences encoding the same CDR3. These records were also assigned to another study, of human thymus T cells. That report adds: Repertoires from thymus and blood appeared to show biased V and J gene usage.

This chain joins TRBV2 and TRBJ1-1, with TRBD1 matching over 8 bases. The origin of this receptor is a girl under three years old with a congenital heart defect. Sequenced material: thymocytes. The DNA of the CDR3 is TGTGCCAGCAGTCCCGGACAGGGGAACACTGAAGCTTTCTTT. Amino acids: CASSPGQGNTEAFF.